This T cell receptor beta chain emerged from a study of cytomegalovirus exposure and HLA in healthy donors. As for the study in general: In a later analysis, the roughly 130 validation repertoires were reported to have used the same platform as the approximately 670 first-cohort repertoires.

A remark on this clone: The target antigen is unknown.

The CDR3 totals 12 residues. Deletions cut 4 bases from V and 5 bases from J, with 7 bases between. The germline V gene has CDR1 SNHLY and CDR2 FYNNEI. The method was immunoSEQ multiplex PCR; TCRdb's version includes in-frame clones alone and lacks a portion of them. The sample yields more than 55,000 clones, 85% to 95% seen once. Study outcomes and limitations: As confirmed in vitro, a few CMV-associated chains were specific for CMV antigens. The authors enumerated around 150 TCR beta chains as linked to cytomegalovirus.

The sequenced sample consisted of PBMCs. The chain links TRBV2 to TRBJ2-3; a possible D gene is TRBD2 (5 bases). The sequence derives from a woman aged 18-29 years in good health and CMV-seronegative. DNA of the CDR3: TGTGCCAGCAGTGCTGCGGGAGATACGCAGTATTTT. This gives the protein CASSAAGDTQYF. Using reference TRBV2 and TRBJ2-3 for the parts outside the CDR3, the full variable domain is EPEVTQTPSHQVTQMGQEVILRCVPISNHLYFYWYRQILGQKVEFLVSFYNNEISEKSEIFDDQFSVERPDGSNFTLKIRSTKLEDSAMYFCASSAAGDTQYFGPGTRLTVL.